This T cell receptor beta chain was found in a study of spatial heterogeneity in lung cancer. Time point: sample taken at primary tumor resection. Donors were approximately 70 untreated early-stage non-small cell lung cancer patients. TCRs were sequenced from unsorted whole RNA of tumor, nontumor lung or PBMC. This clonotype is labeled medium-sized (0.01 to 0.1%). Individually, TCR cDNA molecules were each labelled with a unique molecular identifier. TCRdb used MiXCR to reprocess the 5' RACE reads, holding one entry per CDR3 protein. Of a few thousand distinct CDR3 sequences in the sample, 8.8% were seen once. The TCR was taken from a female donor with early-stage non-small cell lung cancer. This specimen consisted of normal lung tissue next to the tumor, obtained at surgery.

The CDR3 DNA reads as TGTGCCAGCAACGTGGACAGGGGGGGCTATGGCTACACCTTC. It specifies CASNVDRGGYGYTF. The chain recombines TRBV5-6 with TRBJ1-2; 10 bases agree with TRBD1. The CDR3 loop spans 14 amino acids. V shed 6 bases and J 4 bases; nucleotides not matched to a gene: 6. Germline V gene sequence: CDR1 SGHDT, CDR2 YYEEEE.